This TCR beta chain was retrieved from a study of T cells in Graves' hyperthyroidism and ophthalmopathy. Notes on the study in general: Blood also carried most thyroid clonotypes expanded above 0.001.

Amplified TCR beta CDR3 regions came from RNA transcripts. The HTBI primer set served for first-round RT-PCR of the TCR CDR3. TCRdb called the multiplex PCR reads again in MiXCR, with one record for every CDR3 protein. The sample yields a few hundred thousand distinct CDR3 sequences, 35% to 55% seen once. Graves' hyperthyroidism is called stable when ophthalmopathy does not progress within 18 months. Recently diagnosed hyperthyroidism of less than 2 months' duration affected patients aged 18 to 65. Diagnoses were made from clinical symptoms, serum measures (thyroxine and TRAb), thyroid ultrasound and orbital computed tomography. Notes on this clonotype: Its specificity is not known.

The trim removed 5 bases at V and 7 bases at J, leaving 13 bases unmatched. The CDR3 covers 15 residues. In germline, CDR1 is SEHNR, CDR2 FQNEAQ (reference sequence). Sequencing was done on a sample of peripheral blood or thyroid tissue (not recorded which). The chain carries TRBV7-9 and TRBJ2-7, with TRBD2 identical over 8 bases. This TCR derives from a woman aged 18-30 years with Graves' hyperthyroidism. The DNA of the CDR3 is TGTGCCAGCAGCGTACACCTAGCGGGTGTTAGGGAGCAGTACTTC. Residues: CASSVHLAGVREQYF.